This T cell receptor beta chain stems from a study of response to subunit inactivated influenza vaccine (dated by TCRdb to the late 2010s). Regarding the research as a whole: To follow how T cells responded to a trivalent subunit inactivated influenza vaccine, the researchers relied on deep quantitative profiling of the T cell receptor repertoire.

Receptor libraries were prepared by RT-PCR. The reads were generated on an Illumina HiSeq 2500. TCRdb reworked the public reads: Q25 trimming with fastp, MiXCR clone assembly, productive beta chains retained. Entries are consolidated by CDR3 protein sequence, retaining the most common genes and DNA. This sample gives 600,000 to 700,000 distinct CDR3 sequences in total; approximately 14% of them show up just once. The ten biggest clones cover about 7.4% of the sample. This clonotype was recorded once. Which antigen it targets is not known. No much larger clone is present one base from it, and per-base qualities are unavailable. One read alone is a weak basis. Study-wide findings and limitations: The authors proposed that each seasonal influenza vaccination may bring in only a limited number of new T cells.

The CDR3, from cysteine to phenylalanine, totals 18 residues. This entry keeps only the CDR3 DNA: 54 bases, framed from base 1. CDR1 SGDLS and CDR2 YYNGEE were looked up in the germline V gene. Germline trimming: 5 bases from V, 6 bases from J; junction bases outside gene matches: 15. The sequence is built from TRBV9 and TRBJ2-1; 12 bases in between match TRBD2. Sequences were derived from PBMCs from blood, sampled roughly 15 days before vaccination. The clonotype comes from a man aged 45-65 years who received an inactivated influenza vaccine. Donor details come from another sample of the same person, matched by shared clones. In nucleotides, the sequence is TGTGCCAGCAGTGCAGGACTAGCGGGATCGCCGGCCGTCAATGAGCAGTTCTTC. Translated, it reads CASSAGLAGSPAVNEQFF.